A selection of T cell receptor beta chains follows, all from one sample in a study of a mutant IDH1 vaccine in newly diagnosed glioma. Their antigens are not known. TCRdb's table, derived via immunoSEQ multiplex PCR, lists solely in-frame clones and lacks some. This sample has around 40,000 clones, with roughly 84% found just once. The specimen comprised PBMCs, sampled from a glioma patient whose treatment included an IDH1 peptide vaccine. Source of these receptors: a woman between 18 and 30 years old with glioma. Some clones in this sample may be carry-over from other donors' samples. The CDR3 runs from the conserved cysteine through the conserved F or W. The D gene is left open where the match is weak. Some rows have no size entry. The others give once, few or many, or a class for an expanded clone.

v_call,cdr3_length,j_call,d_call,clone_size,cdr3_nt,cdr3_aa
TRBV29-1,13,TRBJ2-7,TRBD1,NA,TGCAGCGCTTTGACAGGGGAGAAGGACGAGCAGTACTTC,CSALTGEKDEQYF
TRBV5-6,12,TRBJ2-7,NA,NA,TGTGCCAGCAGCTTCGTCGGGTACGAGCAGTACTTC,CASSFVGYEQYF
TRBV4-3,14,TRBJ1-2,NA,NA,TGCGCCAGCAGCCAAGACTGGGGCGGGAATGGCTACACCTTC,CASSQDWGGNGYTF
TRBV7-9,13,TRBJ1-1,TRBD1,NA,TGTGCCGTACCTACGGACAGGGACACTGAAGCTTTCTTT,CAVPTDRDTEAFF
TRBV11-2,17,TRBJ2-1,TRBD2,once,TGTGCCAGCAGCTTAGAGGCTAGCGGGGGACCCTACAATGAGCAGTTCTTC,CASSLEASGGPYNEQFF
TRBV5-1,14,TRBJ2-2,NA,few,TGCGCCAGCAGCCTTGATATCAACACCGGGGAGCTGTTTTTT,CASSLDINTGELFF
TRBV9,19,TRBJ2-3,TRBD2,NA,TGTGCCAGCAGCGTAGCCCCGATTGGTCTAGCGGGAGATGTACATACGCAGTATTTT,CASSVAPIGLAGDVHTQYF
TRBV5-1,14,TRBJ1-2,NA,NA,TGCGCCAGCAGCTTGGCAACAGGTGTCTATGGCTACACCTTC,CASSLATGVYGYTF
TRBV7-3,14,TRBJ2-1,NA,NA,TGTGCCAGCAGCTTAGATGTGGCGGGCAATGAGCAGTTCTTC,CASSLDVAGNEQFF
TRBV19,13,TRBJ1-2,TRBD1,NA,TGTGCCAGTACCTTACAGGGGAACTATGGCTACACCTTC,CASTLQGNYGYTF
TRBV10-3,14,TRBJ2-1,TRBD2,NA,TGTGCCATCAGTGCCGGGGGGGGCTACAATGAGCAGTTCTTC,CAISAGGGYNEQFF
TRBV6-5,15,TRBJ2-5,NA,NA,TGTGCCAGCAGGGGACTAGGGACAGTTAAAGAGACCCAGTACTTC,CASRGLGTVKETQYF
TRBV5-5,15,TRBJ2-7,TRBD1,NA,TGTGCCAGCAGCTTGGGGGGACAGGGCACCTACGAGCAGTACTTC,CASSLGGQGTYEQYF
TRBV4-1,15,TRBJ2-7,TRBD1,NA,TGCGCCAGCAGCCAAGCCAGGGGGCAATTCTACGAGCAGTACTTC,CASSQARGQFYEQYF
TRBV13,13,TRBJ2-7,NA,NA,TGTGCCAGCAGCCAAGGACAGTCCTACGAGCAGTACTTC,CASSQGQSYEQYF
TRBV29-1,13,TRBJ1-2,TRBD1,NA,TGCAGCGTTGACCAGGGGGGGAACTATGGCTACACCTTC,CSVDQGGNYGYTF
TRBV27,18,TRBJ1-6,TRBD1,NA,TGTGCCAGCAGTTTACCTCCGGGACAGACTCTTGGGAATTCACCCCTCCACTTT,CASSLPPGQTLGNSPLHF
TRBV9,15,TRBJ1-2,TRBD1,once,TGTGCCAGCAGCGTAGGAAAGACGGGACAGTATGGCTACACCTTC,CASSVGKTGQYGYTF